A selection of T cell receptor beta chains follows, all from one sample in a study of response to subunit inactivated influenza vaccine. MiXCR, run by TCRdb on the RT-PCR reads, gives a single entry per CDR3 protein. The sample has roughly 710,000 distinct CDR3 sequences, less than 15% seen once; the top ten hold 6% to 9.5%. The sample consisted of PBMCs from blood, taken around two weeks before vaccination. The receptors derive from a man aged 45-60 years who received an inactivated influenza vaccine. Both conserved end residues are part of each CDR3. D genes are given only for firm matches. Some rows mark clone size as missing; the rest say once, few, many or name a class of expanded clone.

j_call: TRBJ2-7; v_call: TRBV7-8; d_call: -; clone_size: few; cdr3_aa: CASSLAWTFRMEQYF; cdr3_nt: TGTGCCAGCAGCTTAGCGTGGACATTCCGGATGGAGCAGTACTTC
j_call: TRBJ2-6; v_call: TRBV6-1; d_call: TRBD1; clone_size: -; cdr3_aa: CASNQRGRGPGANVLTF; cdr3_nt: TGTGCCAGCAACCAAAGGGGCAGGGGGCCCGGGGCCAACGTCCTGACTTTC
j_call: TRBJ1-6; v_call: TRBV5-1; d_call: -; clone_size: -; cdr3_aa: CASSLAMGGPPFVKNSPLHF; cdr3_nt: TGCGCCAGCAGCTTGGCCATGGGGGGACCTCCTTTTGTGAAAAATTCACCCCTCCACTTT
j_call: TRBJ1-4; v_call: TRBV4-3; d_call: -; clone_size: few; cdr3_aa: CASSQDHFEKLFF; cdr3_nt: TGCGCCAGCAGCCAAGATCACTTTGAAAAACTGTTTTTT
j_call: TRBJ2-7; v_call: TRBV6-1; d_call: TRBD2; clone_size: many; cdr3_aa: CASSEARTSAYEQYF; cdr3_nt: TGTGCCAGCAGTGAAGCGAGGACTAGCGCCTACGAGCAGTACTTC
j_call: TRBJ2-2; v_call: TRBV7-2; d_call: TRBD1; clone_size: -; cdr3_aa: CASSSSVGTGNTGELFF; cdr3_nt: TGTGCCAGCAGCTCCTCGGTTGGGACAGGGAACACCGGGGAGCTGTTTTTT
j_call: TRBJ1-5; v_call: TRBV29-1; d_call: -; clone_size: few; cdr3_aa: CSVSFSSNSNQPQHF; cdr3_nt: TGCAGCGTTTCCTTTAGTAGTAATAGCAATCAGCCCCAGCATTTT
j_call: TRBJ1-4; v_call: TRBV5-1; d_call: -; clone_size: many; cdr3_aa: CASRTGTGDEKLFF; cdr3_nt: TGCGCCAGCAGGACCGGGACCGGAGACGAAAAACTGTTTTTT
j_call: TRBJ2-2; v_call: TRBV10-3; d_call: -; clone_size: many; cdr3_aa: CAISEGAGRRNTGELFF; cdr3_nt: TGTGCCATCAGTGAGGGGGCGGGACGGCGGAACACCGGGGAGCTGTTTTTT
j_call: TRBJ1-5; v_call: TRBV28; d_call: -; clone_size: -; cdr3_aa: CASSSTGDFNQPQHF; cdr3_nt: TGTGCCAGCAGTTCAACGGGGGACTTCAATCAGCCCCAGCATTTT
j_call: TRBJ2-7; v_call: TRBV3-1; d_call: -; clone_size: few; cdr3_aa: CASSQDPGARYEQYF; cdr3_nt: TGTGCCAGCAGCCAAGACCCGGGGGCTCGGTACGAGCAGTACTTC
j_call: TRBJ1-2; v_call: TRBV29-1; d_call: TRBD1; clone_size: few; cdr3_aa: CSVDEGDSSYFNYGYTF; cdr3_nt: TGCAGCGTTGACGAGGGGGACAGCTCTTATTTTAACTATGGCTACACCTTC
j_call: TRBJ2-3; v_call: TRBV4-1; d_call: -; clone_size: -; cdr3_aa: CASSQVLGTTDTQYF; cdr3_nt: TGCGCCAGCAGCCAAGTTTTGGGGACCACAGATACGCAGTATTTT
j_call: TRBJ2-1; v_call: TRBV5-1; d_call: TRBD2; clone_size: -; cdr3_aa: CASSLLGSGINEQFF; cdr3_nt: TGCGCCAGCAGCTTGTTGGGTAGCGGGATTAATGAGCAGTTCTTC
j_call: TRBJ2-7; v_call: TRBV29-1; d_call: TRBD1; clone_size: -; cdr3_aa: CSVEDRGQPYEQYF; cdr3_nt: TGCAGCGTTGAAGATCGGGGACAGCCCTACGAGCAGTACTTC
j_call: TRBJ2-1; v_call: TRBV6-1; d_call: TRBD1; clone_size: few; cdr3_aa: CASSQADRGPYNEQFF; cdr3_nt: TGTGCCAGCAGTCAGGCGGACAGGGGTCCCTACAATGAGCAGTTCTTC
j_call: TRBJ1-1; v_call: TRBV11-2; d_call: -; clone_size: few; cdr3_aa: CASSLGEGRTEAFF; cdr3_nt: TGTGCCAGCAGCTTAGGGGAGGGAAGGACTGAAGCTTTCTTT
j_call: TRBJ2-3; v_call: TRBV29-1; d_call: TRBD2; clone_size: many; cdr3_aa: CSVHLAGGRGDTQYF; cdr3_nt: TGCAGCGTCCACCTAGCGGGGGGCCGCGGAGATACGCAGTATTTT
j_call: TRBJ2-2; v_call: TRBV12-3/TRBV12-4; d_call: -; clone_size: many; cdr3_aa: CASTFGRTNTGELFF; cdr3_nt: TGTGCCAGCACCTTTGGTAGAACGAACACCGGGGAGCTGTTTTTT
j_call: TRBJ2-2; v_call: TRBV21-1; d_call: -; clone_size: few; cdr3_aa: CASSNGTSGGPTGELFF; cdr3_nt: TGTGCCAGCAGCAACGGGACTAGCGGGGGGCCTACCGGGGAGCTGTTTTTT
j_call: TRBJ2-1; v_call: TRBV5-1; d_call: TRBD2; clone_size: -; cdr3_aa: CASSPLAGELDNEQFF; cdr3_nt: TGCGCCAGCAGCCCCCTAGCGGGAGAGCTGGACAATGAGCAGTTCTTC
j_call: TRBJ1-1; v_call: TRBV12-3/TRBV12-4; d_call: TRBD1; clone_size: few; cdr3_aa: CASERGRGGAFF; cdr3_nt: TGTGCCAGTGAAAGGGGGCGAGGAGGAGCTTTCTTT
j_call: TRBJ2-1; v_call: TRBV11-2; d_call: TRBD2; clone_size: few; cdr3_aa: CASSLSASGSHNEQFF; cdr3_nt: TGTGCCAGCAGCTTAAGTGCTAGCGGGTCCCACAATGAGCAGTTCTTC